This is a list of T cell receptor beta chains from one sample in a study of blood T cell repertoires in COVID-19. The protocol was immunoSEQ multiplex PCR, while the TCRdb copy is restricted to in-frame clones and leaves out a portion. The sample carries approximately 110,000 clones, about four fifths recorded once. Material for sequencing was peripheral blood. The receptors come from an elderly man with acute or convalescent COVID-19. Both conserved end residues are part of each CDR3. Each record gives: V gene, D gene, clone size, CDR3 length, J gene, CDR3 protein, CDR3 DNA. A D gene is named only where the DNA matches it firmly. Clone size is not always given. Where it is, it says once, few, many or a class for expanded clones.

V: TRBV28
D: NA
size: once
length: 14
J: TRBJ2-2
CDR3: CASRAPERSGELFF
DNA: TGTGCCAGCAGGGCCCCTGAGCGAAGCGGGGAGCTGTTTTTT

V: TRBV28
D: NA
size: NA
length: 16
J: TRBJ2-7
CDR3: CASSFRRVIGTYEQYF
DNA: TGTGCCAGCAGTTTCCGGAGGGTCATAGGTACCTACGAGCAGTACTTC

V: TRBV7-9
D: NA
size: NA
length: 14
J: TRBJ2-5
CDR3: CASSLGLNQETQYF
DNA: TGTGCCAGCAGCTTAGGGCTTAACCAAGAGACCCAGTACTTC

V: TRBV18
D: NA
size: NA
length: 14
J: TRBJ1-1
CDR3: CASSPGGEDTEAFF
DNA: TGTGCCAGCTCACCTGGCGGGGAGGACACTGAAGCTTTCTTT

V: TRBV7-6
D: TRBD1
size: NA
length: 17
J: TRBJ1-3
CDR3: CASSLTGTGLDGNTIYF
DNA: TGTGCCAGCAGCTTGACCGGGACAGGACTTGATGGAAACACCATATATTTT

V: TRBV3-1/TRBV3-2
D: NA
size: once
length: 12
J: TRBJ1-1
CDR3: CASSRMNTEAFF
DNA: TGTGCCAGCAGCCGTATGAACACTGAAGCTTTCTTT

V: TRBV7-6
D: TRBD1
size: NA
length: 16
J: TRBJ1-1
CDR3: CASAGTGNGPNTEAFF
DNA: TGTGCCAGCGCCGGGACAGGGAACGGGCCCAACACTGAAGCTTTCTTT

V: TRBV7-3
D: TRBD1
size: NA
length: 15
J: TRBJ2-5
CDR3: CASSSPGTGVETQYF
DNA: TGTGCCAGCAGCTCCCCCGGGACAGGGGTGGAGACCCAGTACTTC

V: TRBV28
D: TRBD1
size: NA
length: 15
J: TRBJ1-3
CDR3: CASSLGTGVGNTIYF
DNA: TGTGCCAGCAGTTTAGGGACAGGGGTTGGAAACACCATATATTTT

V: TRBV5-1
D: TRBD1
size: NA
length: 14
J: TRBJ2-5
CDR3: CASSPRDSQETQYF
DNA: TGCGCCAGCAGCCCCCGGGACAGCCAAGAGACCCAGTACTTC

V: TRBV7-9
D: NA
size: NA
length: 13
J: TRBJ1-6
CDR3: CASSLEIESPLHF
DNA: TGTGCCAGCAGCTTAGAAATTGAGTCACCCCTCCACTTT

V: TRBV28
D: TRBD1
size: NA
length: 14
J: TRBJ1-2
CDR3: CASSATGGSYGYTF
DNA: TGTGCCAGCAGTGCAACAGGGGGCTCCTATGGCTACACCTTC

V: TRBV9
D: NA
size: NA
length: 17
J: TRBJ1-6
CDR3: CASSVEAGSIYNSPLHF
DNA: TGTGCCAGCAGCGTAGAAGCAGGGTCGATCTATAATTCACCCCTCCACTTT

V: TRBV5-1
D: TRBD2
size: NA
length: 15
J: TRBJ2-7
CDR3: CASSILAGSSYEQYF
DNA: TGCGCCAGCAGCATCTTAGCGGGGAGCTCCTACGAGCAGTACTTC

V: TRBV5-1
D: NA
size: NA
length: 15
J: TRBJ1-2
CDR3: CASSLAAGPPRGYTF
DNA: TGCGCCAGCAGCTTAGCGGCAGGCCCCCCGAGAGGCTACACCTTC

V: TRBV18
D: TRBD2
size: NA
length: 17
J: TRBJ2-1
CDR3: CASSSPGTSGSYNEQFF
DNA: TGTGCCAGCTCATCCCCCGGGACTAGCGGCTCCTACAATGAGCAGTTCTTC

V: TRBV7-2
D: NA
size: NA
length: 14
J: TRBJ1-4
CDR3: CASSLGRHNEKLFF
DNA: TGTGCCAGCAGCTTAGGCAGGCATAATGAAAAACTGTTTTTT

V: TRBV5-1
D: NA
size: NA
length: 15
J: TRBJ1-5
CDR3: CASSLTGSSNQPQHF
DNA: TGCGCCAGCAGCTTGACAGGTAGTAGCAATCAGCCCCAGCATTTT

V: TRBV3-1/TRBV3-2
D: TRBD1
size: few
length: 13
J: TRBJ1-4
CDR3: CASGDRGLEKLFF
DNA: TGTGCCAGCGGCGACAGGGGGCTCGAAAAACTGTTTTTT

V: TRBV3-1/TRBV3-2
D: TRBD1
size: NA
length: 14
J: TRBJ1-1
CDR3: CASSQAGRGAEAFF
DNA: TGTGCCAGCAGCCAAGCGGGCAGGGGGGCTGAAGCTTTCTTT

V: TRBV7-9
D: NA
size: NA
length: 14
J: TRBJ1-1
CDR3: CASSIRVGGTEAFF
DNA: TGTGCCAGCAGCATTCGCGTGGGGGGCACTGAAGCTTTCTTT

V: TRBV4-1
D: NA
size: NA
length: 12
J: TRBJ1-2
CDR3: CASSLTGYGYTF
DNA: TGCGCCAGCAGCCTTACAGGCTATGGCTACACCTTC

V: TRBV5-1
D: NA
size: medium-sized
length: 14
J: TRBJ2-7
CDR3: CASSLGGEAYEQYF
DNA: TGCGCCAGCAGCTTGGGTGGAGAGGCCTACGAGCAGTACTTC

V: TRBV5-1
D: NA
size: NA
length: 15
J: TRBJ2-5
CDR3: CASSLALALQETQYF
DNA: TGCGCCAGCAGCTTGGCCCTAGCGTTACAAGAGACCCAGTACTTC

V: TRBV11-1
D: NA
size: few
length: 13
J: TRBJ1-4
CDR3: CASSRRQSEKLFF
DNA: TGTGCCAGCAGCCGTAGACAGAGTGAAAAACTGTTTTTT

V: TRBV3-1/TRBV3-2
D: TRBD1
size: NA
length: 14
J: TRBJ2-7
CDR3: CASSQAGGTYEQYF
DNA: TGTGCCAGCAGCCAAGCAGGGGGCACCTACGAGCAGTACTTC

V: TRBV11-2
D: TRBD2
size: NA
length: 15
J: TRBJ2-3
CDR3: CASSFSGRAVDTQYF
DNA: TGTGCCAGCAGCTTTAGCGGGAGGGCCGTGGATACGCAGTATTTT

V: TRBV29-1
D: NA
size: NA
length: 14
J: TRBJ2-7
CDR3: CSAVWSQRAYEQYF
DNA: TGCAGCGCGGTATGGAGCCAGAGAGCCTACGAGCAGTACTTC

V: TRBV6-6
D: TRBD1
size: NA
length: 14
J: TRBJ2-5
CDR3: CASSSTGAQETQYF
DNA: TGTGCCAGCAGCTCTACAGGGGCCCAAGAGACCCAGTACTTC

V: TRBV21-1
D: NA
size: NA
length: 14
J: TRBJ1-4
CDR3: CASSKVARSEKLFF
DNA: TGTGCCAGCAGCAAAGTTGCGAGGAGTGAAAAACTGTTTTTT

V: TRBV6-5
D: TRBD1
size: NA
length: 14
J: TRBJ1-5
CDR3: CASWDRGRNQPQHF
DNA: TGTGCCAGTTGGGACAGGGGTCGCAATCAGCCCCAGCATTTT

V: TRBV25-1
D: TRBD1
size: NA
length: 14
J: TRBJ2-5
CDR3: CATADRSRQETQYF
DNA: TGTGCCACCGCGGACAGGAGTCGCCAAGAGACCCAGTACTTC

V: TRBV2
D: NA
size: once
length: 12
J: TRBJ2-3
CDR3: CASSEMGAPQYF
DNA: TGTGCCAGCAGTGAAATGGGGGCTCCGCAGTATTTT

V: TRBV27
D: TRBD1
size: NA
length: 14
J: TRBJ1-6
CDR3: CASKRDRGNSPLHF
DNA: TGTGCCAGCAAGAGGGACAGGGGGAATTCACCCCTCCACTTT

V: TRBV28
D: TRBD2
size: once
length: 17
J: TRBJ2-3
CDR3: CASSSWTSGTTTDTQYF
DNA: TGTGCCAGCAGTTCATGGACTAGCGGGACTACCACAGATACGCAGTATTTT

V: TRBV4-1
D: NA
size: NA
length: 15
J: TRBJ1-4
CDR3: CASSQNPGGNEKLFF
DNA: TGCGCCAGCAGCCAAAATCCGGGGGGTAATGAAAAACTGTTTTTT